These T cell receptor beta chains were read from a single sample in a study of graft-versus-host responses after intestinal transplantation. Repertoires were generated with immunoSEQ multiplex PCR, while TCRdb's copy carries only in-frame clones and drops some. Of 20,000 to 25,000 clones in the sample, 40% to 55% were seen once. The specimen comprised alloreactive CD4+ T cells from a mixed lymphocyte reaction culture, sampled before intestinal transplant. These receptors were obtained from a human patient who received an intestinal transplant. CDR3s include the opening cysteine and the closing phenylalanine or tryptophan. Each record gives: V gene, D gene, clone size, J gene, CDR3 DNA, CDR3 protein. D genes are given only for firm matches. Where a row states a size, it is once, few, many or the class of an expanded clone; other rows omit it.

v_call: TRBV5-4; d_call: NA; clone_size: NA; j_call: TRBJ2-7; cdr3_nt: TGTGCCAGCAGCTTCGACAGCAACGAGCAGTACTTC; cdr3_aa: CASSFDSNEQYF
v_call: TRBV6-5; d_call: NA; clone_size: NA; j_call: TRBJ1-2; cdr3_nt: TGTGCCAGCGGGGAGGGCAGTCAATATGGCTACACCTTC; cdr3_aa: CASGEGSQYGYTF
v_call: TRBV6-6; d_call: TRBD1; clone_size: NA; j_call: TRBJ1-2; cdr3_nt: TGTGCCAGCAGTCCTCGCAGGGGGTACGGGTACACCTTC; cdr3_aa: CASSPRRGYGYTF
v_call: TRBV5-1; d_call: NA; clone_size: NA; j_call: TRBJ1-1; cdr3_nt: TGCGCCAGCAGCAGCGACAGCTATAACACTGAAGCTTTCTTT; cdr3_aa: CASSSDSYNTEAFF
v_call: TRBV5-5; d_call: NA; clone_size: NA; j_call: TRBJ1-4; cdr3_nt: TGTGCCAGCAGCGCCCTGGGGGCGGATAATGAAAAACTGTTTTTT; cdr3_aa: CASSALGADNEKLFF
v_call: TRBV18; d_call: NA; clone_size: few; j_call: TRBJ1-4; cdr3_nt: TGTGCCAGCTCACCAAAGGACAGTAATGAAAAACTGTTTTTT; cdr3_aa: CASSPKDSNEKLFF
v_call: TRBV6-1; d_call: TRBD1; clone_size: few; j_call: TRBJ1-2; cdr3_nt: TGTGCCAGCAGTGAAGCCCGACAGGGAATCTATGGCTACACCTTC; cdr3_aa: CASSEARQGIYGYTF
v_call: TRBV10-3; d_call: TRBD1; clone_size: few; j_call: TRBJ1-3; cdr3_nt: TGTGCCATCAGTGGGACAGGGGTAGGCTCTGGAAACACCATATATTTT; cdr3_aa: CAISGTGVGSGNTIYF
v_call: TRBV11-2; d_call: TRBD2; clone_size: NA; j_call: TRBJ2-7; cdr3_nt: TGTGCCAGCAGCTTAGCGGGGGGGCCCTACGAGCAGTACTTC; cdr3_aa: CASSLAGGPYEQYF
v_call: TRBV27; d_call: TRBD2; clone_size: once; j_call: TRBJ2-7; cdr3_nt: TGTGCCTCCAGTAGCGGGGGTCGCACCTACGAGCAGTACTTC; cdr3_aa: CASSSGGRTYEQYF
v_call: TRBV18; d_call: NA; clone_size: NA; j_call: TRBJ1-1; cdr3_nt: TGTGCCAGCTCCACGCTGGCGGTACGGAACACTGAAGCTTTCTTT; cdr3_aa: CASSTLAVRNTEAFF
v_call: TRBV7-9; d_call: TRBD2; clone_size: NA; j_call: TRBJ2-1; cdr3_nt: TGTGCCAGCAGCTTAGCGCTCCGGGGGGGCTTCAATGAGCAGTTCTTC; cdr3_aa: CASSLALRGGFNEQFF
v_call: TRBV19; d_call: NA; clone_size: NA; j_call: TRBJ2-2; cdr3_nt: TGTGCCAGTAGTATCCTCGAGGCCCCGAACACCGGGGAGCTGTTTTTT; cdr3_aa: CASSILEAPNTGELFF
v_call: TRBV5-4; d_call: NA; clone_size: NA; j_call: TRBJ2-3; cdr3_nt: TGTGCCAGCAGCCGAGGCGGGGCCAGCGGCACAGATACGCAGTATTTT; cdr3_aa: CASSRGGASGTDTQYF
v_call: TRBV10-3; d_call: NA; clone_size: NA; j_call: TRBJ1-2; cdr3_nt: TGTGCCATCAGAGGCGGAGCCCACTATGGCTACACCTTC; cdr3_aa: CAIRGGAHYGYTF
v_call: TRBV7-2; d_call: TRBD2; clone_size: few; j_call: TRBJ2-1; cdr3_nt: TGTGCCAGCAGCCGCCGGGGACTACCCTACAATGAGCAGTTCTTC; cdr3_aa: CASSRRGLPYNEQFF
v_call: TRBV21-1; d_call: NA; clone_size: NA; j_call: TRBJ1-3; cdr3_nt: TGTGCCAGCCTGGCAAGGGGACAGGGAGGGTACACCATATATTTT; cdr3_aa: CASLARGQGGYTIYF